This T cell receptor beta chain comes out of a study of blood T cell repertoires in COVID-19 (dated by TCRdb to between 2020 and 2021). As for the study more broadly: Samples from collaborators originated in the United States, Italy and Spain and spanned both the acute and convalescent phases of COVID-19. The material from the prospective study consisted of cDNA or gDNA derived from T cells, B-cell-depleted T cells, or PBMCs. Deeply sampled blood TCRbeta repertoires from subjects exposed to, actively infected with, or recovered from COVID-19 were included in the dataset. The repertoires were made available in a free public database intended to serve as a resource for research on the immune response to SARS-CoV-2. Samples were obtained from the ongoing ImmuneRACE study (first 160 participants) and from 1,254 subjects provided by 6 global collaborators. A de-identified subject ID, COVID-19 status, age in years and sex were almost always included in the sample metadata. HLA class I and class II types, where available, came from metadata supplied by the sample provider rather than from assay-based typing. Results the study describes overall, beyond this receptor: How much clinical and demographic metadata was included differed by source and by participant, and the metadata was provided uncurated.

Participants in the prospective study were aged about 18 to 89 years, lived in over 20 United States geographic areas, and enrolled through a virtual design. In the prospective study, participants were assigned to cohorts based on the clinical history participants reported in a screening survey and a study questionnaire. Mobile phlebotomists in the prospective study collected whole blood, serum and a nasopharyngeal or oropharyngeal swab from every participant. Participants in the prospective study had the option to provide additional blood draws and questionnaires over an approximately 2-month period. Before DNA extraction, prospective study blood samples were shipped either frozen or at room temperature. Comments on this clone: The specificity of this receptor is unknown. Per-base quality was not reported, and no clone a single base away is much larger than it.

TCRbeta CDR3 regions were amplified from genomic DNA using the immunoSEQ Assay, a bias-controlled multiplex PCR. From the authors' description of their analysis: The number of nucleated cells in each sample was estimated by amplification of reference gene primers within the assay. To quantify the absolute abundance of each unique TCRbeta CDR3 rearrangement, sequence reads were collapsed and filtered. For each sample, productive Simpson clonality was calculated by taking the square root of Simpson's diversity index across productive rearrangements. Entries here come from immuneACCESS through TCRdb and include only in-frame sequences with V and J called. Some clones fail to appear in such tables; in the studies checked, an unresolved V gene covers under half of the shortfall, and the cause of the remainder is unknown. V and J calls and clone size follow that table, whereas D and trimming were derived from the DNA. Here the sample has 200,000 to 300,000 clones; approximately 90% occur a single time. 2% to 2.5% of the sample is in the top ten clones.

Its CDR3 holds 15 amino acids, cysteine through phenylalanine. The entry retains the CDR3 DNA only, 45 bases that are in frame from base 1. Looking up the germline V gene yields CDR1 WSHSY and CDR2 SAAADI. V was cut back by 1 base and J by 9 bases, leaving a gap of 13 bases between them. The TCR comes from a woman aged 35 to 49 with acute COVID-19. Sequenced: PBMCs or T cells enriched from blood (not recorded which). This chain joins TRBV10-2 to TRBJ1-6; TRBD1 is perhaps the D gene, given 6 matching bases. For the CDR3, the sequence is CASSEFTGPRSPLHF. In nucleotides, the sequence is TGCGCCAGCAGTGAGTTCACAGGGCCCCGTTCACCCCTCCACTTT.